The 8 T cell receptor beta chains below come from one sample, sequenced in a study of shared clonotypes between healthy human individuals. The table came from immunoSEQ multiplex PCR; TCRdb's copy has only in-frame clones and leaves some out. The sample lists 1,500,000 or so clones, roughly 96% occurring once. The sequencing input was naive CD4+ T cells sorted from blood. Noted subset: CD45RA+ positively selected. These receptors came from a man aged 30-40 years in good health.

In its sample, this clone was seen once. The chain joins TRBV19 to TRBJ2-1; 8 bases align to TRBD2. CDR1 is LNHDA, CDR2 SQIVND, per germline (reference sequence). The CDR3 runs to 14 residues. V was pared by 9 bases and J by 8 bases, with 12 bases of the junction left unmatched. CDR3 bases: TGTGCCAGCGCACTAGCGGTAGGGTCGGATGAGCAGTTCTTC. Amino acid sequence: CASALAVGSDEQFF.

The chain carries TRBV11-2 and TRBJ2-7; weak D call: TRBD1 (5 bases). The CDR3 is 13 amino acids. The germline V gene encodes CDR1 SGHAT and CDR2 FQNNGV. V lost 0 bases and J 6 bases, leaving 9 bases between the germline ends. The CDR3 nucleotides are TGTGCCAGCAGCTTAGACAGGGTCCGCGAGCAGTACTTC. It encodes CASSLDRVREQYF.

The V gene is TRBV28, the J gene TRBJ2-7; D is unclear. This CDR3 is built from 12 residues. V lost 6 bases and J lost 2, with 8 bases in between. Germline V gives CDR1 MDHEN, CDR2 SYDVKM. CDR3: CASSLEPYEQYF. The DNA for the CDR3 is TGTGCCAGCAGCCTTGAACCCTACGAGCAGTACTTC.

About this clone: Additional DNA sequences in this sample encode the identical CDR3. The chain has TRBV20-1 and TRBJ2-7; D gene ambiguous. Germline V gene sequence: CDR1 DFQATT, CDR2 SNEGSKA (reference sequence). CDR3 length equals 10 residues. Trimming removed 3 bases from V and 4 bases from J, with 4 bases in between. The CDR3: CSASGYEQYF. Written as DNA, the CDR3 is TGCAGTGCTAGCGGTTACGAGCAGTACTTC.

The genes are TRBV19 and TRBJ2-1; 10 bases match TRBD2. Germline lookup yields CDR1 LNHDA and CDR2 SQIVND (reference sequence). V shed 5 bases and J 6 bases; nucleotides not matched to a gene: 10. The CDR3 contains 16 residues. Here the CDR3 reads CASSFLAGAVGNEQFF. The CDR3 nucleotides are TGTGCCAGTAGTTTTCTAGCGGGAGCGGTAGGCAATGAGCAGTTCTTC. Full variable domain (remainder filled in from reference TRBV19 and TRBJ2-1): DGGITQSPKYLFRKEGQNVTLSCEQNLNHDAMYWYRQDPGQGLRLIYYSQIVNDFQKGDIAEGYSVSREKKESFPLTVTSAQKNPTAFYLCASSFLAGAVGNEQFFGPGTRLTVL.

This clone was recorded only once. The gene calls are TRBV5-1 and TRBJ1-1; D is perhaps TRBD1 (6 bases). Germline values: CDR1 SGHRS, CDR2 YFSETQ. The CDR3 contains 15 residues. Trimming cost V 2 bases and J 0 bases, with 11 bases left between them. CDR3 in DNA: TGCGCCAGCAGCTTATTTGGACAGATGAACACTGAAGCTTTCTTT. Its translation: CASSLFGQMNTEAFF.

The chain employs TRBV18 and TRBJ1-4, with TRBD1 as a possible D gene (5 bases). The CDR3 is made up of 15 amino acids. V lost 0 bases and J lost 7, with 12 bases in between. Germline V CDR1 and CDR2: KGHSH, LQKENI. CDR3 protein: CASSPPEGKGEKLFF. The CDR3 nucleotides are TGTGCCAGCTCACCACCGGAGGGGAAGGGTGAAAAACTGTTTTTT.

The gene calls are TRBV4-3 and TRBJ1-2; tentatively, D is TRBD1 (6 bases). Germline V gene sequence: CDR1 LGHNA, CDR2 YSLEER. The CDR3 spans 14 residues. The V and J ends lost 3 bases and 8 bases respectively, with 16 bases between them. The CDR3 DNA sequence: TGCGCCAGCAGCCAGGAGGACAGTAGCTGGGGCTACACCTTC. Translation: CASSQEDSSWGYTF.